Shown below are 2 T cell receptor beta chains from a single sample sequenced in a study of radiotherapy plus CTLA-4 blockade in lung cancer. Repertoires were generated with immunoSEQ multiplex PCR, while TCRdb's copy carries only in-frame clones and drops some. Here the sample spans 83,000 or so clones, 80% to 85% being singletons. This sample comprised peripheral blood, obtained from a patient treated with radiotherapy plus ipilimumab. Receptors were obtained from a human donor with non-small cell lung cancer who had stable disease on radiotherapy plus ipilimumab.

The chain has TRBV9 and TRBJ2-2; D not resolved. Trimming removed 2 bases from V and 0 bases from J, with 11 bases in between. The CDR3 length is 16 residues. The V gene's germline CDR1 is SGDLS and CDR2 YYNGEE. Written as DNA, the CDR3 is TGTGCCAGCAGCGTCCCTTCCGGTGCGAACACCGGGGAGCTGTTTTTT. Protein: CASSVPSGANTGELFF.

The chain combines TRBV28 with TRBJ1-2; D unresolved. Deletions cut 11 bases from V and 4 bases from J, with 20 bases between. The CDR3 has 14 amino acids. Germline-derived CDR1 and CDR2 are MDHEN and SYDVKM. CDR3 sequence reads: CAAEGGPVVYGYTF. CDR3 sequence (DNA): TGTGCCGCCGAAGGCGGACCCGTGGTCTATGGCTACACCTTC.